Presented here are 22 T cell receptor beta chains from one specimen sequenced in a study of blood T cell repertoires in COVID-19. Profiled with immunoSEQ multiplex PCR; TCRdb holds only in-frame clones, not every one. Here the sample spans about 220,000 clones, 80% to 90% being singletons. The material sequenced was PBMCs or T cells enriched from blood (not recorded which). The receptors shown here come from a woman in her thirties or forties with acute COVID-19.

This clone was recorded once. The V call is TRBV4-2, the J call TRBJ2-3; possibly TRBD2 for D (5 bases). Germline loops: CDR1 LGHNA, CDR2 YNFKEQ. Trimming removed 4 bases from V and 4 bases from J, with 9 bases in between. CDR3 length equals 13 residues. CDR3 protein: CASSLGLSDTQYF. In nucleotides, the CDR3 is TGTGCCAGCAGCCTCGGACTGTCAGATACGCAGTATTTT.

The CDR3 DNA reads TGCGCCAGCAGCTCCCAGGGGGCCGGAGGTACTGAAGCTTTCTTT. Its translation: CASSSQGAGGTEAFF. This chain uses TRBV5-1 with TRBJ1-1, with 8 bases matching TRBD1. Trimming at V came to 3 bases and at J to 5 bases, leaving 9 bases not matched to a gene. This CDR3 comprises 15 residues. Germline loops: CDR1 SGHRS, CDR2 YFSETQ.

The chain combines TRBV5-1 with TRBJ1-4; TRBD1 aligns across 9 bases. J gave up 7 bases and V 5 bases, and 9 bases lay outside the gene matches. CDR3 length: 15 residues. Germline CDR1 reads SGHRS; CDR2 reads YFSETQ. CDR3 residues: CASRPRDRAVEKLFF. CDR3 sequence (DNA): TGCGCCAGCAGACCGCGGGACAGGGCTGTTGAAAAACTGTTTTTT.

The chain employs TRBV2 and TRBJ1-1; D uncertain. This CDR3 spans 15 amino acids. Germline loops: CDR1 SNHLY, CDR2 FYNNEI. Trimming left V 2 bases short and J 1 base short, with 11 bases between. CDR3 bases: TGTGCCAGCAGTGAAAGGTCAGGTTCGAACACTGAAGCTTTCTTT. It yields the protein CASSERSGSNTEAFF.

The V gene is TRBV9, the J gene TRBJ1-3, with a weak D call TRBD1 (6 bases). Germline assignment: CDR1 SGDLS and CDR2 YYNGEE. V lost 3 bases, J lost 0 bases, and 10 bases lay in between. The CDR3 length is 15 residues. The CDR3 DNA sequence: TGTGCCAGCAGCGGACAGGATAGCTCTGGAAACACCATATATTTT. It specifies CASSGQDSSGNTIYF.

Written as DNA, the CDR3 is TGTGCCAGCAGTAGGACAGGGGTAGTCTACGAGCAGTACTTC. Translating it yields CASSRTGVVYEQYF. The chain joins TRBV6-5 to TRBJ2-7, with 9 positions matching TRBD1. V lost 5 bases, J lost 3 bases, and 5 bases stayed unmatched. This CDR3 has 14 amino acids. Germline assignment: CDR1 MNHEY and CDR2 SVGAGI.

The chain joins TRBV15 to TRBJ2-7; no definite D call. This CDR3 contains 14 residues. V was shortened by 1 base and J by 6 bases, with 13 bases between the two germline ends. CDR1 LNHNV and CDR2 YYDKDF come from the germline V gene (reference sequence). The CDR3 loop reads CATSRGLPSGEQYF. The DNA of the CDR3 is TGTGCCACCAGCAGAGGTTTACCGAGTGGCGAGCAGTACTTC.

This clone was detected ten times or more. V and J are TRBV19 and TRBJ2-1, with unresolved D. Deletions cut 5 bases from V and 5 bases from J, with 7 bases between. The CDR3 length is 12 residues. The V gene's germline CDR1 is LNHDA and CDR2 SQIVND (reference sequence). DNA for the CDR3: TGTGCCAGTAGTGCAGTTGACAATGAGCAGTTCTTC. Translated: CASSAVDNEQFF.

The chain uses TRBV30 and TRBJ1-5; D is perhaps TRBD1 (5 bases). V gave up 0 bases and J gave up 4 bases, with 10 bases separating them. The length of the CDR3 is 14 residues. Germline CDR1 reads GTSNPN; CDR2 reads SVGIG (reference sequence). The CDR3: CAWSVMGGNQPQHF. Written as DNA, the CDR3 is TGTGCCTGGAGTGTGATGGGGGGGAATCAGCCCCAGCATTTT. The whole variable domain, remainder taken from reference TRBV30 and TRBJ1-5, is SQTIHQWPATLVQPVGSPLSLECTVEGTSNPNLYWYRQAAGRGLQLLFYSVGIGQISSEVPQNLSASRPQDRQFILSSKKLLLSDSGFYLCAWSVMGGNQPQHFGDGTRLSIL.

The chain couples TRBV3-1 (or the pseudogene TRBV3-2) to TRBJ1-1, with 7 bases fitting TRBD1. Per germline, CDR1 LGHDT and CDR2 YNNKEL (reference sequence). Trimming at V came to 3 bases and at J to 0 bases, leaving 10 bases not matched to a gene. The CDR3 runs to 17 residues. DNA for the CDR3: TGTGCCAGCAGCCAGGGGAGAAGGGGGCTCATGAACACTGAAGCTTTCTTT. Translated, it gives CASSQGRRGLMNTEAFF.

The rearrangement joins TRBV13 to TRBJ1-6, with D perhaps matching TRBD1 (6 bases). Trimming took off 3 bases at V and 11 bases at J, with 17 bases between the two ends. CDR3 length: 15 residues. Germline-derived CDR1 and CDR2 are PRHDT and FYEKMQ (reference sequence). CDR3 sequence: CASSLRRTEKAPLHF. The CDR3 bases are TGTGCCAGCAGCTTGCGGCGGACAGAGAAGGCACCCCTCCACTTT.

The chain has TRBV24-1 and TRBJ1-2, with unresolved D. The V end was cut by 4 bases, the J end by 4 bases, with 12 bases between. From germline, CDR1 is KGHDR and CDR2 SFDVKD. This CDR3 region has 14 residues. In DNA form, the CDR3 reads TGTGCCACCAGTGACCCCGGCAGGTCCTATGGCTACACCTTC. As protein: CATSDPGRSYGYTF.

The V and J genes are TRBV27 and TRBJ2-5; 8 bases line up with TRBD1. This CDR3 comprises 14 residues. Trimming took 2 bases from V and 4 from J; bases not matched to a gene: 3. The germline CDR1 and CDR2 sequences are MNHEY and SMNVEV (reference sequence). CDR3 amino acids: CASSLGQGGETQYF. For the CDR3, the DNA is TGTGCCAGCAGTTTAGGACAGGGTGGAGAGACCCAGTACTTC.

This clone was seen just once. The genes are TRBV11-2 and TRBJ2-1, with 9 bases aligning to TRBD1. J gave up 7 bases and V 3 bases, and 13 bases lay outside the gene matches. This CDR3 contains 17 residues. Germline V CDR1 and CDR2: SGHAT, FQNNGV. The CDR3 region has the DNA TGTGCCAGCAGCTTCGATTTGGGACAGGGCGTTGGGAATGAGCAGTTCTTC. It yields the protein CASSFDLGQGVGNEQFF.

V and J are TRBV14 and TRBJ1-4; TRBD1 aligns across 8 bases. The CDR3 is 17 amino acids. V gave up 2 bases and J gave up 4 bases; unmatched junction bases: 9. CDR1 is SGHDN, CDR2 FVKESK, per germline. This CDR3 is CASSQRRTGGINEKLFF. For the CDR3, the DNA is TGTGCCAGCAGCCAACGTAGAACAGGGGGGATTAATGAAAAACTGTTTTTT.

The rearrangement links TRBV27 to TRBJ1-5, with a tentative D call TRBD1 (5 bases). The germline V gene encodes CDR1 MNHEY and CDR2 SMNVEV (reference sequence). This CDR3 has 13 residues. V shed 4 bases and J shed 6 bases, with 10 bases lying between them. CDR3 DNA sequence: TGTGCCAGCAGTTCCAGGGCCAGTCAGCCCCAGCATTTT. This gives the protein CASSSRASQPQHF.

The chain joins TRBV6-1 to TRBJ1-1; D remains ambiguous. Trimming removed 0 bases at V and 9 bases at J, with 8 bases between. Germline lookup yields CDR1 MNHNS and CDR2 SASEGT. The CDR3 totals 12 residues. The CDR3 loop is CASSEAGGKAFF. DNA for the CDR3: TGTGCCAGCAGTGAAGCGGGCGGGAAAGCTTTCTTT.

J is TRBJ2-5 and V is TRBV7-2, with D possibly being TRBD2 (5 bases). Germline CDR1 and CDR2: SGHTA and FQGNSA. The V and J ends lost 1 base and 5 bases respectively, with 14 bases between them. The CDR3 has 15 amino acids. The DNA for the CDR3 is TGTGCCAGCAGCTTAGTTCCCGGTCGAGGGGAGACCCAGTACTTC. Its protein product is CASSLVPGRGETQYF.

The chain uses TRBV2 and TRBJ1-1; a weak D match, TRBD1 (6 bases). Per the germline V gene, CDR1 is SNHLY and CDR2 is FYNNEI. Trimming took off 1 base at V and 14 bases at J, with 11 bases between the two ends. CDR3 size: 11 residues. The CDR3 protein is CASSEGTVEFF. The CDR3 nucleotides read TGTGCCAGCAGTGAAGGGACAGTGGAGTTCTTT.

The chain combines TRBV5-3 with TRBJ1-6, with TRBD1 as a possible D gene (6 bases). TRBV5-3 is reported as an ORF; its role is uncertain. V was clipped by 0 bases and J by 2 bases, with 12 bases between them. CDR3 size: 17 residues. CDR3 region: CARSLEQGSPYNSPLHF. CDR3 DNA: TGTGCCAGAAGCTTGGAACAGGGATCCCCCTATAATTCACCCCTCCACTTT.

The chain couples TRBV5-1 to TRBJ2-1; 8 nucleotides agree with TRBD2. Germline CDR1 and CDR2: SGHRS and YFSETQ. The CDR3 has 17 residues. With V trimmed by 1 base and J by 5 bases, 11 bases remained unmatched. The CDR3 region is CASSLRSAGGHHNEQFF. The CDR3 region has the DNA TGCGCCAGCAGCTTGAGATCGGCGGGGGGCCACCACAATGAGCAGTTCTTC.

This clone was seen a handful of times. This sequence joins TRBV2 and TRBJ2-1, with a possible D match to TRBD2 (6 bases). This CDR3 has 16 residues. Trimming pared 1 base from V and 0 bases from J, leaving 10 bases between. CDR1 and CDR2 (germline): SNHLY, FYNNEI. In nucleotides, the CDR3 is TGTGCCAGCAGTGAAGTCGCGGGGAGCTCCTACAATGAGCAGTTCTTC. Encoded protein: CASSEVAGSSYNEQFF. The full variable domain, completed using reference TRBV2 and TRBJ2-1, is EPEVTQTPSHQVTQMGQEVILRCVPISNHLYFYWYRQILGQKVEFLVSFYNNEISEKSEIFDDQFSVERPDGSNFTLKIRSTKLEDSAMYFCASSEVAGSSYNEQFFGPGTRLTVL.